This T cell receptor (beta chain) was sequenced in a study of CD8+ T cells in alopecia areata. Overall study findings and caveats: On tofacitinib, scalp clonality and expanded CD8+ clones among top 100 fell significantly. Scalp sequencing captures resident alphabeta T cells of normal skin too.

This CDR3 is 14 amino acids long. The junction had 5 bases not matched to a gene; V was cut back by 3 bases and J by 4 bases. From germline, CDR1 is SGDLS and CDR2 YYNGEE. Treatment reported: oral pan-JAK inhibitor, 5-10 mg twice daily. Of note for this clone: What it binds is not known.

Once RNA had been extracted, it was reverse transcribed into cDNA to act as the sequencing template. Here immunoSEQ multiplex PCR was the method, and the copy in TCRdb shows in-frame clones only, minus some. The sample shows around 150,000 clones, around three fifths of them seen only once. Sequenced material: CD4+ T cells sorted from blood, taken at week 4, from a patient treated with tofacitinib. The clonotype was recovered from a human donor with alopecia areata. The chain links TRBV9 to TRBJ1-1; TRBD1 matches 8 bases. Written as DNA, the CDR3 is TGTGCCAGCAGCGGAAGACAGGGGAGCACTGAAGCTTTCTTT. Protein sequence: CASSGRQGSTEAFF. Supplemented by reference TRBV9 and TRBJ1-1, the full variable domain reads DSGVTQTPKHLITATGQRVTLRCSPRSGDLSVYWYQQSLDQGLQFLIQYYNGEERAKGNILERFSAQQFPDLHSELNLSSLELGDSALYFCASSGRQGSTEAFFGQGTRLTVV.